This T cell receptor beta chain derives from a study of shared T cell receptors in the human thymus. This CDR3 is built from 16 residues. CDR1 and CDR2 from the germline V gene are SGHAT and FQNNGV. V was shortened by 5 bases and J by 2 bases, with 19 bases between the two germline ends. Libraries were prepared by immunoSEQ multiplex PCR; TCRdb keeps only in-frame clonotypes and omits some of them. The sample carries some 640,000 clones, 70% to 90% recorded once. This sample also appeared in a second study, on human thymus T cells.

This TCR came from a boy in the first two years of life with a congenital heart defect. The sample was thymocytes. This rearrangement joins TRBV11-2 to TRBJ2-7; weak D call: TRBD1 (5 bases). The CDR3 nucleotides are TGTGCCAGCAGCGCGAGCCGTACAGGCGATACCTACGAGCAGTACTTC. Translated, it gives CASSASRTGDTYEQYF.